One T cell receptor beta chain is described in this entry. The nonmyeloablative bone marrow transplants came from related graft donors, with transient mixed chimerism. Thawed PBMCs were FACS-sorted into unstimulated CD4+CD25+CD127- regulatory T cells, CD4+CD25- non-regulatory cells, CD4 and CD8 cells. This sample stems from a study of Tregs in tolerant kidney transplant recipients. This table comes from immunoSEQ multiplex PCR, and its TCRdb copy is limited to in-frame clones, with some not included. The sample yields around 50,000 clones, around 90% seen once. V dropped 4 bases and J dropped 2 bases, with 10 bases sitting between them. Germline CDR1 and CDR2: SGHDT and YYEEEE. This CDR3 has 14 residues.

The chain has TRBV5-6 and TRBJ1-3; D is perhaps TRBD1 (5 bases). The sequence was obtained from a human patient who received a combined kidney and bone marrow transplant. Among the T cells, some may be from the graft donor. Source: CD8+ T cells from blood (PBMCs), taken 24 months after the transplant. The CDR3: CASSLRVTGNTIYF. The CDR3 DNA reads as TGTGCCAGCAGCCTCAGGGTGACTGGAAACACCATATATTTT.